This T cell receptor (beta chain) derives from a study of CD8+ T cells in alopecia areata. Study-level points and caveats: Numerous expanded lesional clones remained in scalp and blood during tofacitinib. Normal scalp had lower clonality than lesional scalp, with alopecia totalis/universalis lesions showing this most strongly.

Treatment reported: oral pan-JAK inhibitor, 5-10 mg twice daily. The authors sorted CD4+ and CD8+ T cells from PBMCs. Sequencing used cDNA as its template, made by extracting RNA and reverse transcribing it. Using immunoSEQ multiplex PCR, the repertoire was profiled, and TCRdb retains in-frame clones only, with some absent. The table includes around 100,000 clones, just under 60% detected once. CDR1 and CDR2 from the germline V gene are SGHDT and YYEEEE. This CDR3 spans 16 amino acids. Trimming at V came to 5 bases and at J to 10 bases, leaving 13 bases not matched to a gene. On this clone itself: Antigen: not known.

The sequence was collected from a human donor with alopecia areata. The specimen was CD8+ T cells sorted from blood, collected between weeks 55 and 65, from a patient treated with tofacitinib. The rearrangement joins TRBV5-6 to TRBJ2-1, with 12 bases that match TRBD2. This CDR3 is CASRLGLAGTEFEQFF. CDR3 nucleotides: TGTGCCAGCAGACTTGGACTAGCGGGGACGGAATTCGAGCAGTTCTTC.